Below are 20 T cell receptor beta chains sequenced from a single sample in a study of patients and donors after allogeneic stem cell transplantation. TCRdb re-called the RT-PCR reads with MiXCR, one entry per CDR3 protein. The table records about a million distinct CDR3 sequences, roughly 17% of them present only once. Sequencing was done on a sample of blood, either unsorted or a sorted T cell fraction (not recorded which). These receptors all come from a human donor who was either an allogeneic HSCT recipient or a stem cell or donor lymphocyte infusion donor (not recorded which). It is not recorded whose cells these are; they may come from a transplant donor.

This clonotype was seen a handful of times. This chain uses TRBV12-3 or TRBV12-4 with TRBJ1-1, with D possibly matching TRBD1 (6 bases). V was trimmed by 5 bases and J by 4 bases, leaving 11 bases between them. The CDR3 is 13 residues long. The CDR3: CASSKYRVTEAFF. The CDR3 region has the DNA TGTGCCAGCAGTAAGTACAGGGTCACTGAAGCTTTCTTT.

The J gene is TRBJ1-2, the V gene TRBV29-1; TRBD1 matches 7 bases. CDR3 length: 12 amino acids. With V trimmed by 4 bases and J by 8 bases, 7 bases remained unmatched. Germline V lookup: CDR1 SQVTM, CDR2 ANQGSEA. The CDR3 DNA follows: TGCAGCGTTGCTTGGGGGACAGTCGGCTACACCTTC. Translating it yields CSVAWGTVGYTF.

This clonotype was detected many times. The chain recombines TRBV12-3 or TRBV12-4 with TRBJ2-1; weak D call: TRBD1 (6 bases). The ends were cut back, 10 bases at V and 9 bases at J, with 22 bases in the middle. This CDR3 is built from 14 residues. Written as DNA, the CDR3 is TGTGCCACTTCGGGACACCCCATGTCGGGTGAGCAGTTCTTC. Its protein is CATSGHPMSGEQFF.

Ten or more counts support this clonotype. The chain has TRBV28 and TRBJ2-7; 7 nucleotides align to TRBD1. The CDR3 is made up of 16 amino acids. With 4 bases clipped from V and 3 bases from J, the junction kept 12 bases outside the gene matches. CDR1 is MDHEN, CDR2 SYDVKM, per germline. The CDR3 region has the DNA TGTGCCAGCAGTTCGCATCCGACAGGGATTGTCTACGAGCAGTACTTC. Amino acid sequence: CASSSHPTGIVYEQYF.

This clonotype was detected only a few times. The CDR3 reads CASSQEASGLMSEQFF. The CDR3 DNA is TGTGCCAGCAGCCAAGAGGCTAGCGGGCTGATGAGTGAGCAGTTCTTC. The chain employs TRBV4-2 and TRBJ2-1; TRBD2 agrees at 8 bases. The junction had 10 bases not matched to a gene; V was cut back by 0 bases and J by 9 bases. CDR3 length: 16 residues. Per germline, CDR1 LGHNA and CDR2 YNFKEQ.

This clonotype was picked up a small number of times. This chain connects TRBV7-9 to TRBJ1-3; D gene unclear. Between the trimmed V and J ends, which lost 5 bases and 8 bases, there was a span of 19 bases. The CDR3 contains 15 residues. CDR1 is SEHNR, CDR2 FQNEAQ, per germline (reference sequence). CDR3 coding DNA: TGTGCCAGCAGCCAACAGATCGGGGAGAGAGACACCATATATTTT. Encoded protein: CASSQQIGERDTIYF.

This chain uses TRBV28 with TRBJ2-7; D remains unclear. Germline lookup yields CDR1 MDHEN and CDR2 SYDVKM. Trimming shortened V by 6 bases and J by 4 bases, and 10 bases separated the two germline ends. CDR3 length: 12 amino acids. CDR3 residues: CASSTTDYEQYF. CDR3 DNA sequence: TGTGCCAGCAGCACAACAGATTACGAGCAGTACTTC.

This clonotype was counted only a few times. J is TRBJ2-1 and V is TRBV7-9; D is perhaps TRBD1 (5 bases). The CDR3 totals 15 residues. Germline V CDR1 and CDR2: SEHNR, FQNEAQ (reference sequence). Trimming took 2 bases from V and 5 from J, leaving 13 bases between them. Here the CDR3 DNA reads TGTGCCAGCAGCTTAATCCGTTGGGGCGACAATGAGCAGTTCTTC. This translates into CASSLIRWGDNEQFF.

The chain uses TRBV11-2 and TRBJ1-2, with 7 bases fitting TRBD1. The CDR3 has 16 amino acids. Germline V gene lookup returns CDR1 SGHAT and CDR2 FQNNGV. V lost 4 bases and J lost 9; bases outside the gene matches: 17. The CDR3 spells CASSSIGDSAPWSYTF. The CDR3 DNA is TGTGCCAGCAGCTCCATTGGGGACAGTGCCCCTTGGAGCTACACCTTC.

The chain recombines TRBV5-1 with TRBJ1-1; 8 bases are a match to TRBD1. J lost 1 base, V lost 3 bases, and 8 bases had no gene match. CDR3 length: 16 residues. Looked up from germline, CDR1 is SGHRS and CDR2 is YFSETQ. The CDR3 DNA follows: TGCGCCAGCAGCTACACTGCAGGGGGCCCGAACACTGAAGCTTTCTTT. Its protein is CASSYTAGGPNTEAFF.

The CDR3 loop is CASSSGRGLEGAFF. In nucleotides, the CDR3 is TGTGCCAGCAGCTCCGGCAGGGGGCTGGAAGGAGCTTTCTTT. This chain links TRBV7-2 with TRBJ1-1; 8 positions agree with TRBD1. Germline loops: CDR1 SGHTA, CDR2 FQGNSA. J lost 10 bases, V lost 4 bases, and 11 bases had no gene match. The CDR3 runs to 14 residues. Full variable domain (outside the CDR3, taken from reference TRBV7-2 and TRBJ1-1): GAGVSQSPSNKVTEKGKDVELRCDPISGHTALYWYRQSLGQGLEFLIYFQGNSAPDKSGLPSDRFSAERTGGSVSTLTIQRTQQEDSAVYLCASSSGRGLEGAFFGQGTRLTVV.

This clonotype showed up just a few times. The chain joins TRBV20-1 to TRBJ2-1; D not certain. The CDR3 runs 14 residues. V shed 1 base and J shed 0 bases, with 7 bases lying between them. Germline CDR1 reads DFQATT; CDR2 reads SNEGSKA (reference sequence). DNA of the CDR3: TGCAGTGCTAGAGCGGCTAGCTCCTACAATGAGCAGTTCTTC. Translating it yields CSARAASSYNEQFF.

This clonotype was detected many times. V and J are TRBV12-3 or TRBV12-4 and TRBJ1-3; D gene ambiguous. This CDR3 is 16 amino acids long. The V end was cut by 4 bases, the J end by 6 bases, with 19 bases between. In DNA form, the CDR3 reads TGTGCCAGCAGTTACCGAAATCGGTATACTGCAAACACCATATATTTT. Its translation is CASSYRNRYTANTIYF.

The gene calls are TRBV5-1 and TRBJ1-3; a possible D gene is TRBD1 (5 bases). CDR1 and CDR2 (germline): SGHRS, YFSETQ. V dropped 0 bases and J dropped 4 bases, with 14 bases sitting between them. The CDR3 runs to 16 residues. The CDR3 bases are TGCGCCAGCAGCTTGGAAGGGACCTACTCCGGAAACACCATATATTTT. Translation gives CASSLEGTYSGNTIYF.

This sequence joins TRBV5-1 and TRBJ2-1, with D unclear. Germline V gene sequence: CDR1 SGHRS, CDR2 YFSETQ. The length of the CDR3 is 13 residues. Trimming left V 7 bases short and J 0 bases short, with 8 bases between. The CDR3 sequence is CASGPPSYNEQFF. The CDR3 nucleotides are TGCGCCAGCGGTCCCCCCTCCTACAATGAGCAGTTCTTC.

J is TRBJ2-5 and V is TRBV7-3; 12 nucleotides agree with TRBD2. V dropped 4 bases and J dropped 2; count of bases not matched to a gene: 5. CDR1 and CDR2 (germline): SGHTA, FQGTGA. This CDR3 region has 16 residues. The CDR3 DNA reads TGTGCCAGCAGCTCTACTAGCGGGGGGTTTCAAGAGACCCAGTACTTC. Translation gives CASSSTSGGFQETQYF.

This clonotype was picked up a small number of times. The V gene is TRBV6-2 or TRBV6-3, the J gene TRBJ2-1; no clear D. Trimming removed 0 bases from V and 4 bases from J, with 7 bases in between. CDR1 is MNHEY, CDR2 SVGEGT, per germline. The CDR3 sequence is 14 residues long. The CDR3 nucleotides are TGTGCCAGCAGTTACTCGAACTTATACAATGAGCAGTTCTTC. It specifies CASSYSNLYNEQFF.

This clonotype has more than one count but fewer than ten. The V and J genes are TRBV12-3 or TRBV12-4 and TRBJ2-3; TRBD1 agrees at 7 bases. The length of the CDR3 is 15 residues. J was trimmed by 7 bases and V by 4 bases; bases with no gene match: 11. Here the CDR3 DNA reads TGTGCCAGCAGTTCTACACAGGGGAAGGGGTATACGCAGTATTTT. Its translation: CASSSTQGKGYTQYF.

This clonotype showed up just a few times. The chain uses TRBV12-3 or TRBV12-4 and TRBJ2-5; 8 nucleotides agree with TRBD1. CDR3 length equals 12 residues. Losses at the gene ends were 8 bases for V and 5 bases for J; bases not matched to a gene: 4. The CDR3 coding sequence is TGTGCCAGCGCAACAGGGGGTGAGACCCAGTACTTC. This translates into CASATGGETQYF.

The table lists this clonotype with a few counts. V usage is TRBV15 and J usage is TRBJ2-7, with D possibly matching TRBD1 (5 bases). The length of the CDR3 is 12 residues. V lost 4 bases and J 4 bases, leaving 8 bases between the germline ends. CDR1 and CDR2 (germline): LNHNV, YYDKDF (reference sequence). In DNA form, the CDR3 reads TGTGCCACCAGCACTCAGGGTTACGAGCAGTACTTC. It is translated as CATSTQGYEQYF.